Listed here is a single TCR beta chain. The antigen remains undetermined. The CDR3 extends over 14 amino acids. V lost 9 bases and J lost 5; bases outside the gene matches: 8. CDR1 MDHEN and CDR2 SYDVKM come from the germline V gene. TCRdb recomputed calls from the multiplex PCR reads with MiXCR, one row per CDR3 protein. The data contain about 150,000 distinct CDR3 sequences, roughly 33% of them singletons. This sample is drawn from a study of breast tumors, draining lymph nodes, adjacent tissues. Regarding the study as a whole: The lymph node origin of tumor T cells was framed as consistent with a hypothesis, not demonstrated. Luminal-like breast cancer showed significantly higher tumor–nontumor repertoire similarity than basal-like. Most tumor T cells seemingly derive from lymph node, then expand in tumor. Tumors had less TCR diversity than lymph nodes, more than nontumor tissue.

Samples came from axillary lymph nodes draining the breast cancer. The sample consisted of axillary lymph node tissue. This TCR was sampled from a female donor with breast cancer. Some clones in this sample may be carry-over from other donors' samples. V and J are TRBV28 and TRBJ2-1; 9 bases map to TRBD1. CDR3 region: CASLQGAIDNEQFF. In DNA form, the CDR3 reads TGTGCCAGTTTACAGGGGGCGATCGACAATGAGCAGTTCTTC. The variable domain in full, completed from reference TRBV28 and TRBJ2-1, reads DVKVTQSSRYLVKRTGEKVFLECVQDMDHENMFWYRQDPGLGLRLIYFSYDVKMKEKGDIPEGYSVSREKKERFSLILESASTNQTSMYLCASLQGAIDNEQFFGPGTRLTVL.